One and the same sample provided the 27 T cell receptor beta chains below, sequenced in a study of beta chain features in type 1 diabetes. The study reverse transcribed the entire isolated RNA, so it sequenced expressed TCRB transcripts. TCRdb's copy holds only in-frame clones and misses some; the assay was immunoSEQ multiplex PCR. This sample has a few hundred thousand clones, with roughly a fifth found just once. Sample: naive CD4+ T cells from blood. These receptors originate from a woman aged 18-29 years in good health.

The chain uses TRBV5-1 and TRBJ2-7, with D tentatively TRBD1 (5 bases). Trimming cost V 3 bases and J 3 bases, with 10 bases left between them. Per germline, CDR1 SGHRS and CDR2 YFSETQ. The CDR3 loop spans 13 amino acids. The CDR3 sequence: CASSSMTDYEQYF. As DNA, the CDR3 is TGCGCCAGCAGCTCGATGACAGACTACGAGCAGTACTTC.

This chain links TRBV5-4 with TRBJ2-3; 11 bases map to TRBD2. Trimming removed 4 bases from V and 0 bases from J; junction bases left unmatched: 1. This CDR3 contains 15 residues. CDR1 SGHNT and CDR2 YYREEE come from the germline V gene (reference sequence). The CDR3 loop reads CASSRTSGSTDTQYF. The DNA for the CDR3 is TGTGCCAGCAGCAGGACTAGCGGGAGCACAGATACGCAGTATTTT.

This chain links TRBV18 with TRBJ2-1; weak D call: TRBD1 (5 bases). CDR1 and CDR2 from the germline V gene are KGHSH and LQKENI. CDR3 length equals 18 residues. Trimming pared 0 bases from V and 3 bases from J, leaving 18 bases between. As DNA, the CDR3 is TGTGCCAGCTCACCACCTTTCTACGATCGACAGAGCTACAATGAGCAGTTCTTC. Translated: CASSPPFYDRQSYNEQFF.

This rearrangement joins TRBV9 to TRBJ1-2; 7 bases agree with TRBD1. The germline V gene encodes CDR1 SGDLS and CDR2 YYNGEE. V was pared by 0 bases and J by 8 bases, with 7 bases of the junction left unmatched. This CDR3 is 14 amino acids long. The CDR3, as DNA: TGTGCCAGCAGCGTAGAGACAGGGAGGTACGGCTACACCTTC. Translated: CASSVETGRYGYTF. Using reference TRBV9 and TRBJ1-2 for the parts outside the CDR3, the full variable domain is DSGVTQTPKHLITATGQRVTLRCSPRSGDLSVYWYQQSLDQGLQFLIQYYNGEERAKGNILERFSAQQFPDLHSELNLSSLELGDSALYFCASSVETGRYGYTFGSGTRLTVV.

This clone was seen more than once but under ten times. The chain uses TRBV2 and TRBJ1-1; D may be TRBD1 (5 bases). V was shortened by 7 bases and J by 4 bases, with 13 bases between the two germline ends. This CDR3 comprises 13 residues. Germline CDR1 SNHLY, CDR2 FYNNEI. CDR3 loop: CASTLRQSTEAFF. The CDR3 DNA reads TGTGCCAGCACCCTCAGACAGTCCACTGAAGCTTTCTTT.

V gene TRBV9 combines with J gene TRBJ1-1, with TRBD1 matching 7 bases. This CDR3 region has 14 residues. V shed 6 bases and J 1 base; nucleotides not matched to a gene: 6. Germline-derived CDR1 and CDR2 are SGDLS and YYNGEE. The CDR3 nucleotides read TGTGCCAGCACCCCAGGGGGAGGGAACACTGAAGCTTTCTTT. This sequence encodes CASTPGGGNTEAFF.

CDR3 in DNA: TGTGCCATCAAAGCGGGAGGACCCACCGGGGAGCTGTTTTTT. Residues: CAIKAGGPTGELFF. This chain links TRBV10-3 with TRBJ2-2; 9 bases match TRBD2. The CDR3 covers 14 residues. The V gene's germline CDR1 is ENHRY and CDR2 SYGVKD. V lost 7 bases, J lost 4 bases, and 4 bases stayed unmatched.

This clone has just a few counts. This chain connects TRBV15 to TRBJ2-7; 7 nucleotides align to TRBD1. The CDR3 covers 15 residues. Germline V gene data show CDR1 as LNHNV and CDR2 as YYDKDF (reference sequence). V shed 0 bases and J 2 bases; nucleotides not matched to a gene: 4. Written as DNA, the CDR3 is TGTGCCACCAGCAGAGAGCAGGGACAGACCTACGAGCAGTACTTC. It encodes CATSREQGQTYEQYF.

This clone occurred a few times. The chain uses TRBV12-5 and TRBJ2-3; perhaps TRBD1 as D (5 bases). Trimming cost V 3 bases and J 0 bases, with 13 bases left between them. Germline CDR1 is LGHNT and CDR2 is FRNRAP. The CDR3 sequence is 16 residues long. The CDR3 DNA is TGTGCTAGTGGTTTATGGGGCTCCCCTAGCACAGATACGCAGTATTTT. Its translation is CASGLWGSPSTDTQYF. Supplemented by reference TRBV12-5 and TRBJ2-3, the full variable domain reads DARVTQTPRHKVTEMGQEVTMRCQPILGHNTVFWYRQTMMQGLELLAYFRNRAPLDDSGMPKDRFSAEMPDATLATLKIQPSEPRDSAVYFCASGLWGSPSTDTQYFGPGTRLTVL.

J is TRBJ2-1 and V is TRBV9, with 7 bases lining up with TRBD2. V gave up 0 bases and J gave up 6 bases; unmatched junction bases: 6. The CDR3 extends over 15 amino acids. Germline CDR1 reads SGDLS; CDR2 reads YYNGEE. CDR3 sequence: CASSVEGLNPNEQFF. CDR3 DNA sequence: TGTGCCAGCAGCGTAGAGGGACTAAATCCCAATGAGCAGTTCTTC.

In this sample, this clone turned up a few times. This chain joins TRBV30 and TRBJ1-5, with 8 bases identical to TRBD1. The CDR3 is made up of 14 amino acids. Germline values: CDR1 GTSNPN, CDR2 SVGIG (reference sequence). After removal of 2 bases from V and 2 bases from J, the junction contained 2 bases not matched to a gene. The CDR3 protein is CAWSTDRGNQPQHF. Written as DNA, the CDR3 is TGTGCCTGGAGTACGGACAGGGGCAATCAGCCCCAGCATTTT. The variable domain in full, with the rest retrieved from reference TRBV30 and TRBJ1-5, is SQTIHQWPATLVQPVGSPLSLECTVEGTSNPNLYWYRQAAGRGLQLLFYSVGIGQISSEVPQNLSASRPQDRQFILSSKKLLLSDSGFYLCAWSTDRGNQPQHFGDGTRLSIL.

The V call is TRBV5-1, the J call TRBJ2-1; 11 bases match TRBD2. V lost 2 bases and J lost 7; bases outside the gene matches: 2. The germline CDR1 and CDR2 sequences are SGHRS and YFSETQ. The CDR3 sequence is 14 residues long. This CDR3 reads CASSLGTSGNEQFF. The CDR3 DNA reads as TGCGCCAGCAGCTTAGGGACTAGCGGAAATGAGCAGTTCTTC.

The chain joins TRBV5-6 to TRBJ1-4; TRBD1 is a possible D gene (5 bases). The germline V and J ends were trimmed by 4 bases and 5 bases, with 18 bases remaining between them. The CDR3 contains 16 residues. Germline V gene lookup returns CDR1 SGHDT and CDR2 YYEEEE. CDR3 region: CASSPRRYRPNEKLFF. For the CDR3, the DNA is TGTGCCAGCAGCCCCCGACGGTACAGGCCGAATGAAAAACTGTTTTTT.

The CDR3 bases are TGCGCCAGCAGCCAAGACCCAGGGCGGGGGCGCACAGATACGCAGTATTTT. Amino acid sequence: CASSQDPGRGRTDTQYF. The chain has TRBV4-1 and TRBJ2-3; weak D call: TRBD2 (7 bases). V was clipped by 0 bases and J by 1 base, with 14 bases between them. Germline V lookup: CDR1 MGHRA, CDR2 YSYEKL. This CDR3 spans 17 amino acids.

The chain couples TRBV7-6 to TRBJ2-3; 7 bases match TRBD1. The junction had 5 bases not matched to a gene; V was cut back by 5 bases and J by 6 bases. CDR3 length: 13 residues. Germline V gene data show CDR1 as SGHVS and CDR2 as FNYEAQ. The CDR3 sequence: CASSPTGADTQYF. In nucleotides, the CDR3 is TGTGCCAGCAGCCCCACAGGGGCGGATACGCAGTATTTT.

This chain uses TRBV29-1 with TRBJ2-3; possible D gene TRBD1, 6 bases. V gave up 6 bases and J gave up 8 bases, with 18 bases separating them. The CDR3 totals 13 residues. CDR1 and CDR2 from the germline V gene are SQVTM and ANQGSEA. CDR3 region: CSVVGTVGGTQYF. The CDR3 DNA reads as TGCAGCGTAGTAGGGACGGTAGGGGGTACGCAGTATTTT.

This clone was picked up a small number of times. The V and J genes are TRBV19 and TRBJ1-5, with a tentative D call TRBD1 (5 bases). In germline, CDR1 is LNHDA, CDR2 SQIVND (reference sequence). The germline V and J ends were trimmed by 9 bases and 2 bases, with 17 bases remaining between them. The CDR3 consists of 15 residues. The CDR3 protein is CASSFRGVGNQPQHF. DNA of the CDR3: TGTGCCAGCTCATTTCGGGGGGTGGGCAATCAGCCCCAGCATTTT.

This clone was detected a few times. This chain links TRBV27 with TRBJ2-7; 11 positions match TRBD2. Trimming took 4 bases from V and 3 from J; bases not matched to a gene: 8. The CDR3 has 16 residues. CDR1 is MNHEY, CDR2 SMNVEV, per germline (reference sequence). The CDR3 region has the DNA TGTGCCAGCAGTTACCTCGGGACTAGCGGTCGCTACGAGCAGTACTTC. The encoded protein is CASSYLGTSGRYEQYF.

This clone was counted a few times. The CDR3 spells CASSELGRGQETQYF. The CDR3 DNA reads TGTGCCAGCAGTGAATTAGGCAGGGGGCAAGAGACCCAGTACTTC. J is TRBJ2-5 and V is TRBV25-1, with 7 positions matching TRBD1. The CDR3 totals 15 residues. Germline CDR1 reads MGHDK; CDR2 reads SYGVNS. Unmatched junction bases numbered 4, after V lost 1 base and J lost 2 bases.

In DNA, the CDR3 is TGCGCCAGCAGCTTCAGGGACACTCAAACCTACGAGCAGTACTTC. This encodes CASSFRDTQTYEQYF. The chain uses TRBV5-1 and TRBJ2-7; D is possibly TRBD1 (6 bases). Trimming stripped 2 bases from V and 2 bases from J, with 14 bases between. Germline CDR1 SGHRS, CDR2 YFSETQ. The CDR3 is 15 amino acids.

This clone came up a few times. The chain couples TRBV6-1 to TRBJ2-3; 15 positions match TRBD2. Losses at the gene ends were 6 bases for V and 9 bases for J; bases not matched to a gene: 7. The CDR3 runs to 15 residues. Germline assignment: CDR1 MNHNS and CDR2 SASEGT. The CDR3 region is CASRGLAGGEGTQYF. In DNA form, the CDR3 reads TGTGCCAGCAGGGGACTAGCGGGAGGAGAGGGGACGCAGTATTTT.

The chain recombines TRBV7-2 with TRBJ1-4; TRBD1 matches at 8 bases. Losses at the gene ends were 3 bases for V and 7 bases for J; bases not matched to a gene: 7. Germline CDR1 reads SGHTA; CDR2 reads FQGNSA. The CDR3 is 15 amino acids. In DNA, the CDR3 is TGTGCCAGCAGCTTCTCAGGGGGCTTTGGTGAAAAACTGTTTTTT. Translation gives CASSFSGGFGEKLFF.

This chain connects TRBV6-6 to TRBJ1-1; no firm D call. With 6 bases removed from V and 1 base from J, the gap between germline ends came to 9 bases. Germline V gene data show CDR1 as MNHNY and CDR2 as SVGAGI (reference sequence). The CDR3 loop spans 13 amino acids. The CDR3 coding sequence is TGTGCCAGCAGGCTTAGGAGGAACACTGAAGCTTTCTTT. It is translated as CASRLRRNTEAFF.

This rearrangement joins TRBV5-5 to TRBJ2-4, with 9 bases that match TRBD1. Unmatched junction bases numbered 9, after V lost 4 bases and J lost 1 base. This CDR3 region has 17 residues. The germline gives CDR1 SGHKS, CDR2 YYEKEE (reference sequence). CDR3 nucleotides: TGTGCCAGCAGCCTCCCGGGACAGGGCCAGGCCAAAAACATTCAGTACTTC. Its translation: CASSLPGQGQAKNIQYF.

This sequence joins TRBV9 and TRBJ2-3; D is unresolved. CDR1 is SGDLS, CDR2 YYNGEE, per germline. Trimming took 0 bases from V and 2 from J, leaving 10 bases between them. This CDR3 region has 15 residues. CDR3 amino acids: CASSVEEPATDTQYF. CDR3 nucleotides: TGTGCCAGCAGCGTAGAGGAGCCCGCCACAGATACGCAGTATTTT.

The V and J genes are TRBV7-9 and TRBJ2-1; TRBD2 matches at 14 bases. V lost 5 bases and J lost 11; bases outside the gene matches: 8. CDR1 is SEHNR and CDR2 is FQNEAQ in the germline V gene (reference sequence). The CDR3 extends over 15 amino acids. The CDR3 loop reads CASSTTGTSGGKQFF. The DNA for the CDR3 is TGTGCCAGCAGCACCACCGGGACTAGCGGGGGAAAGCAGTTCTTC.

This chain links TRBV29-1 with TRBJ1-1, with D tentatively TRBD1 (6 bases). The V end was cut by 8 bases, the J end by 0 bases, with 16 bases between. This CDR3 contains 14 residues. CDR1 is SQVTM, CDR2 ANQGSEA, per germline. DNA for the CDR3: TGCAGCACCCAGGGACAAATCTTGAACACTGAAGCTTTCTTT. It yields the protein CSTQGQILNTEAFF.